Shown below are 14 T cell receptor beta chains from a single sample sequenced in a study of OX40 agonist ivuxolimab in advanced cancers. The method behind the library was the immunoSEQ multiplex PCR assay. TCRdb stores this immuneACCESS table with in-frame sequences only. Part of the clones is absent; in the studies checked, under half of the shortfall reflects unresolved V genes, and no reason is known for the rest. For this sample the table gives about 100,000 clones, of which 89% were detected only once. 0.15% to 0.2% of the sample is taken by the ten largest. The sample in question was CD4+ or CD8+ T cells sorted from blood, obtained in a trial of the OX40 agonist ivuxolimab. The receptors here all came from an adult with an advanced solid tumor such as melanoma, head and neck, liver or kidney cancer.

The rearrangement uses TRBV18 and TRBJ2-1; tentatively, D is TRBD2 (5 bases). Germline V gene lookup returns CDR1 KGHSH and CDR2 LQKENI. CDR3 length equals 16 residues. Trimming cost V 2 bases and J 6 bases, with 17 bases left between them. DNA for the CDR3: TGTGCCAGCTCACCATTAGGCGGAGGTGGCTCCAATGAGCAGTTCTTC. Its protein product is CASSPLGGGGSNEQFF.

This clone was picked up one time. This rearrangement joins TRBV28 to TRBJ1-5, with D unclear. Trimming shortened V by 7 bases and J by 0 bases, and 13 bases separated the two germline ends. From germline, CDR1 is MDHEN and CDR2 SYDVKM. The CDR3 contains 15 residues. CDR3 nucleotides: TGTGCCAGCAACCCCACAGATTCTAGCAATCAGCCCCAGCATTTT. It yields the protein CASNPTDSSNQPQHF.

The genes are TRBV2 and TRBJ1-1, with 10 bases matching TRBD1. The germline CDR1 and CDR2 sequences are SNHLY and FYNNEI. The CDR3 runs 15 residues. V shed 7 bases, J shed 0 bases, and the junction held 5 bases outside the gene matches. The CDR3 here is CASIRDRGMNTEAFF. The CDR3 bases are TGTGCCAGCATCCGGGACAGGGGCATGAACACTGAAGCTTTCTTT. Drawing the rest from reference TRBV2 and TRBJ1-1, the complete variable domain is EPEVTQTPSHQVTQMGQEVILRCVPISNHLYFYWYRQILGQKVEFLVSFYNNEISEKSEIFDDQFSVERPDGSNFTLKIRSTKLEDSAMYFCASIRDRGMNTEAFFGQGTRLTVV.

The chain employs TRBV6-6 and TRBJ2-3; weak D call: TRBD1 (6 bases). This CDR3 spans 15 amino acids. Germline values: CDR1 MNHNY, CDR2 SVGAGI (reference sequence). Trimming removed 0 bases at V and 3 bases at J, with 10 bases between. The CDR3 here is CASSYSQGGTDTQYF. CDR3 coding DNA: TGTGCCAGCAGTTACTCACAGGGTGGGACAGATACGCAGTATTTT.

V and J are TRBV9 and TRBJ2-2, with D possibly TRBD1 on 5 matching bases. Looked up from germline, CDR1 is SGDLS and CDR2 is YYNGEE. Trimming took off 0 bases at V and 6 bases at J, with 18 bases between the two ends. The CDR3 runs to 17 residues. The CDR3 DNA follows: TGTGCCAGCAGCGTAGATTACCGCGGCAGGGCGGCCGGGGAGCTGTTTTTT. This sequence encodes CASSVDYRGRAAGELFF.

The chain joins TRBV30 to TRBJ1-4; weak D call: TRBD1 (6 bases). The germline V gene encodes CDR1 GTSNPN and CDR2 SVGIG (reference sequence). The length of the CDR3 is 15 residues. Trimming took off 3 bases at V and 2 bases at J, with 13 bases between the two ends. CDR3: CAWRRGGNTNEKLFF. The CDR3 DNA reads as TGTGCCTGGAGGAGGGGGGGAAATACTAATGAAAAACTGTTTTTT.

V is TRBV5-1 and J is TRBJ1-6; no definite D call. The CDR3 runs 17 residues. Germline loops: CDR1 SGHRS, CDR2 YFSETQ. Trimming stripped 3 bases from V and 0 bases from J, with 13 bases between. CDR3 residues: CASSYIGPSSYNSPLHF. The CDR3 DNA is TGCGCCAGCAGCTACATTGGCCCCAGCTCCTATAATTCACCCCTCCACTTT.

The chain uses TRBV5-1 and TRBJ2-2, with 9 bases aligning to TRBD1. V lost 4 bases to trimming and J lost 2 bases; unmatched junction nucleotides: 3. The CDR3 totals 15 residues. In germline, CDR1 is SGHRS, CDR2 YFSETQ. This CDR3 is CASSPGQGNTGELFF. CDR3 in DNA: TGCGCCAGCAGCCCGGGACAGGGCAACACCGGGGAGCTGTTTTTT.

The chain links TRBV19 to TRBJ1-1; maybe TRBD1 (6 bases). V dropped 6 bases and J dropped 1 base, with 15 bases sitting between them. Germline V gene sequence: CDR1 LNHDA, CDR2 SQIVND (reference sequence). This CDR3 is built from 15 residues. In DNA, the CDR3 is TGTGCCAGTAGCCCGGTCGGGGGCAGGAACACTGAAGCTTTCTTT. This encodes CASSPVGGRNTEAFF.

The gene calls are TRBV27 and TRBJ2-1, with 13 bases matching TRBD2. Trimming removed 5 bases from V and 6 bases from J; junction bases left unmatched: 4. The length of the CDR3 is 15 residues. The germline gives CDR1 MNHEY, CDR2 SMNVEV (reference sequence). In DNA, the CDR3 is TGTGCCAGCAGTAGGACTAGCGGGAGTCTCAATGAGCAGTTCTTC. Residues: CASSRTSGSLNEQFF.

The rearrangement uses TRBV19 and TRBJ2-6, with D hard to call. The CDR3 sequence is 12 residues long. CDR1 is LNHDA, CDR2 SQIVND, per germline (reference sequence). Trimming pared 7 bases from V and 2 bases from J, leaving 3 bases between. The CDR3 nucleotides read TGTGCCAGTACCCCTGGGGCCAACGTCCTGACTTTC. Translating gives CASTPGANVLTF.

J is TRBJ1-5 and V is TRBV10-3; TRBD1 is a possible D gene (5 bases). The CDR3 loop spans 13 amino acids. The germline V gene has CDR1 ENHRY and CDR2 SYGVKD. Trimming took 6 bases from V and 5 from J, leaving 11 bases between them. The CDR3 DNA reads TGTGCCATCAGGCAGGGCTACCATCAGCCCCAGCATTTT. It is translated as CAIRQGYHQPQHF.

The CDR3 DNA follows: TGTGCCTGGAGCCAAACGCGGGGCCGGTTCTCCTATGGCTACACCTTC. Translation: CAWSQTRGRFSYGYTF. This chain links TRBV30 with TRBJ1-2, with TRBD1 as a possible D gene (5 bases). With 3 bases removed from V and 4 bases from J, the gap between germline ends came to 21 bases. This CDR3 is 16 amino acids long. Germline assignment: CDR1 GTSNPN and CDR2 SVGIG (reference sequence).

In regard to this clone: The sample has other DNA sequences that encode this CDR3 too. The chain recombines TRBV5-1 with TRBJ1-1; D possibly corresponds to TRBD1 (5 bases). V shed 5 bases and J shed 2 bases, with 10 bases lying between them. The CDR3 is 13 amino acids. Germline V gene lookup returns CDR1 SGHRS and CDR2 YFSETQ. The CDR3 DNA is TGCGCCAGCAGTCTGCAGGGAAACACTGAAGCTTTCTTT. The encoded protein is CASSLQGNTEAFF.